This paragraph covers one T cell receptor (beta chain) sequence. Profiled with immunoSEQ multiplex PCR; TCRdb holds only in-frame clones, not every one. The sample shows about half a million clones, around four fifths of them seen only once. The data stem from a study of shared clonotypes between healthy human individuals. The CDR3 runs 13 residues. CDR1 is KGHSH and CDR2 is LQKENI in the germline V gene. The germline V and J ends were trimmed by 3 bases and 4 bases, with 6 bases remaining between them. Genomic DNA came from tens of millions of PBMCs in unsorted samples. The chain recombines TRBV18 with TRBJ2-2; D is unclear. The source material was PBMCs. The clonotype was recovered from a middle-aged woman in good health. Some clones in this sample may be carry-over from other donors' samples. The CDR3: CASSPRSTGELFF. The CDR3 DNA sequence: TGTGCCAGCTCACCCCGGAGCACCGGGGAGCTGTTTTTT.